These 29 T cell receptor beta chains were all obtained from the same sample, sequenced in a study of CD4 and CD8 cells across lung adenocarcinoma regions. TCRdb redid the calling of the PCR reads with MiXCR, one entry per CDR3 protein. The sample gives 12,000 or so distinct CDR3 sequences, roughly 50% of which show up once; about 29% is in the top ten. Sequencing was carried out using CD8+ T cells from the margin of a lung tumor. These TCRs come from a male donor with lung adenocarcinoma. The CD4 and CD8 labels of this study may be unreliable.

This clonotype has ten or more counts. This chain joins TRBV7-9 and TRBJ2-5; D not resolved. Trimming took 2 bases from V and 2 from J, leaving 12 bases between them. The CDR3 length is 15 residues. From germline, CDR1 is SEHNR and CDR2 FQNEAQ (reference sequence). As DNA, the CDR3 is TGTGCCAGCAGCTTACGATCATCGGTTCAAGAGACCCAGTACTTC. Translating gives CASSLRSSVQETQYF.

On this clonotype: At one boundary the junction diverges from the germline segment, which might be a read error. This CDR3 reads CAGRPSRDKETQYF. The CDR3 nucleotides read TGTGCCGGGCGCCCCTCGCGAGACAAAGAGACCCAGTACTTT. The chain couples TRBV10-3 to TRBJ2-5; D not resolved. The germline gives CDR1 ENHRY, CDR2 SYGVKD. CDR3 length: 14 amino acids.

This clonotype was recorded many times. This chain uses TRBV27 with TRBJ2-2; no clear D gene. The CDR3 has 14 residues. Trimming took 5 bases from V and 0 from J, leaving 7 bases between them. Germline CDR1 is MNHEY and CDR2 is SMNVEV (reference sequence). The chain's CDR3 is CASSALSNTGELFF. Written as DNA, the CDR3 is TGTGCCAGCAGTGCCCTATCGAACACCGGGGAGCTGTTTTTT.

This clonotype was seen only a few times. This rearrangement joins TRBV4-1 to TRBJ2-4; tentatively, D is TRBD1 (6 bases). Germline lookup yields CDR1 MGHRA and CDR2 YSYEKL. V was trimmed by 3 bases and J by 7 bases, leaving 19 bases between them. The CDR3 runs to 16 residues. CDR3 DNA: TGCGCCAGCAGCCATGATCATGGGGGCTCTTGGAACATTCAGTACTTC. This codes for CASSHDHGGSWNIQYF.

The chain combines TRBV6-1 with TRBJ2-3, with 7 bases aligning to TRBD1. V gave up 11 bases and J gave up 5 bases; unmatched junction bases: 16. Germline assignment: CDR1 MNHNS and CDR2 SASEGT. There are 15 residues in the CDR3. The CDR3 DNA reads TGTGCCGGGGGTGAAGGGGGCCGCGTCCAAGATACGCAGTATTTT. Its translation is CAGGEGGRVQDTQYF.

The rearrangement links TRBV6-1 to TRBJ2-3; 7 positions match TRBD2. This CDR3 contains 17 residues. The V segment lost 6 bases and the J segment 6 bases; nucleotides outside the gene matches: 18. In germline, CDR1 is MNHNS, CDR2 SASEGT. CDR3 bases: TGTGCCAGCAGACAAGGGCTAGCGGCTGCTCGTTACGATACGCAGTATTTT. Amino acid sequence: CASRQGLAAARYDTQYF.

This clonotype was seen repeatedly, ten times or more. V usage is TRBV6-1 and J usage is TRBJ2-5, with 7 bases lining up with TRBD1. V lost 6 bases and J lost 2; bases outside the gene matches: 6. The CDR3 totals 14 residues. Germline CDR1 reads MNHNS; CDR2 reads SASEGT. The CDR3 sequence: CASREQGLQETQYF. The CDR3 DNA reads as TGTGCCAGCAGGGAACAGGGGCTACAAGAGACCCAGTACTTC.

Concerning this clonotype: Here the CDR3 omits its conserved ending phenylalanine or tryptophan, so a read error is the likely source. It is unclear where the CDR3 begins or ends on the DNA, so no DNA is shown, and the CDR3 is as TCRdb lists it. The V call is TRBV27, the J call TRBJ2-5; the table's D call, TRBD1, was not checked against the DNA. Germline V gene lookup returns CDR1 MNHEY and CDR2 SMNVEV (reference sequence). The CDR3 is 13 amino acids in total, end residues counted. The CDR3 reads CAGSARVKETQHS.

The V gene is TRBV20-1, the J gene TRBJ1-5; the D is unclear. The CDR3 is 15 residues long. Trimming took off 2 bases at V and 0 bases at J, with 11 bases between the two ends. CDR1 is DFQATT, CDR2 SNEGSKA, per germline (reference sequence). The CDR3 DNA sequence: TGCAGTGCTAGAACCCGCACAGATAGCAATCAGCCCCAGCATTTT. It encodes CSARTRTDSNQPQHF.

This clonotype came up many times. CDR3 nucleotides: TGTGCCAGCAGCCGCCGGGACGGCTACGAGCAGTACTTC. As protein: CASSRRDGYEQYF. This chain connects TRBV11-1 to TRBJ2-7, with D possibly being TRBD1 or TRBD2 (5 bases each). CDR1 and CDR2 (germline): SGHAT, FQDESV (reference sequence). This CDR3 is 13 amino acids long. Trimming shortened V by 5 bases and J by 3 bases, and 11 bases separated the two germline ends.

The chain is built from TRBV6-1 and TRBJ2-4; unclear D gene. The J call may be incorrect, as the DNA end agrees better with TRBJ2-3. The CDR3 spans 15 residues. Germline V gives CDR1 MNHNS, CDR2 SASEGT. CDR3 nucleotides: TGTGCCAGCAGCGCGTGGGCGCGCGCCAAAAACACTCAGTATTTT. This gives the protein CASSAWARAKNTQYF.

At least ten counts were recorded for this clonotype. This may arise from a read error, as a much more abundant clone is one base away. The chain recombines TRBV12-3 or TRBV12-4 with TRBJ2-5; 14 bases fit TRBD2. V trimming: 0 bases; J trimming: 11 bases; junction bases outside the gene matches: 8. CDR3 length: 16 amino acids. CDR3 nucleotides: TGTGCCAGCAGTTTAGCCCTCCCGGGACTAGCGGGGGAGCAGTACTTC. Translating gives CASSLALPGLAGEQYF.

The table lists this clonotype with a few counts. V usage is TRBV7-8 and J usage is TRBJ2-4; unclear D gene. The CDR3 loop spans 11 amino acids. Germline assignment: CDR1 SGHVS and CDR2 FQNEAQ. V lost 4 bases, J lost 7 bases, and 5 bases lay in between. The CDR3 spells CASSSRNIQYF. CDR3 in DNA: TGTGCCAGCAGCTCCCGCAACATTCAGTACTTC.

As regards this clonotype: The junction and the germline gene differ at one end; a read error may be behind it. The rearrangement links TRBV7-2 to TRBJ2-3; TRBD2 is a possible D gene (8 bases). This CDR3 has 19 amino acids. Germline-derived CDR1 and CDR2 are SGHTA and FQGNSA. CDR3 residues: CASTNSAGLGGRPRDTQYF. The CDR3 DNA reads TGTGCCAGCACCAACTCGGCGGGACTAGGGGGCCGGCCTAGAGATACGCAGTATTTC.

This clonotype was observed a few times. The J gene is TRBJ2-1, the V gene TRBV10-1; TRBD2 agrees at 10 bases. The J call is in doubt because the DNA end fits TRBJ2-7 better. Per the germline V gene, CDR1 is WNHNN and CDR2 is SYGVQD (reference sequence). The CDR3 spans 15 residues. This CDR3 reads CASSTSGRAYNEQYF. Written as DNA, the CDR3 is TGCGCCAGCAGTACAAGCGGGAGGGCCTACAATGAGCAGTACTTC.

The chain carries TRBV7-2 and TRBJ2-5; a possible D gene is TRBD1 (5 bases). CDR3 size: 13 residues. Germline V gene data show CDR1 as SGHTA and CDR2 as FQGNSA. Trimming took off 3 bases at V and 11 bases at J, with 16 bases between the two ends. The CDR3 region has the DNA TGTGCCAGCAGCTTGGACAACTACAATGAGCAGTACTTC. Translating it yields CASSLDNYNEQYF.

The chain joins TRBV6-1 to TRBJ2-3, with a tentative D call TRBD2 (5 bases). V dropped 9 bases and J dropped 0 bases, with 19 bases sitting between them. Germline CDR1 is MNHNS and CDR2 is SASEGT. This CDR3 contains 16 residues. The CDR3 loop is CASKGVRAVSTDTQYF. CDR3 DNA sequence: TGTGCCAGTAAGGGCGTGCGGGCTGTGAGCACAGATACGCAGTATTTT.

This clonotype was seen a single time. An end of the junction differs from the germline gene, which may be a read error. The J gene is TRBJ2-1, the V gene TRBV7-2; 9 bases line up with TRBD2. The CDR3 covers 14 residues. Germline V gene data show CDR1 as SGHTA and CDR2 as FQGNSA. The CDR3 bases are TGTGCCAGCAACTTAGCGGGAGCTTACAATGAGCAGTTCTTC. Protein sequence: CASNLAGAYNEQFF.

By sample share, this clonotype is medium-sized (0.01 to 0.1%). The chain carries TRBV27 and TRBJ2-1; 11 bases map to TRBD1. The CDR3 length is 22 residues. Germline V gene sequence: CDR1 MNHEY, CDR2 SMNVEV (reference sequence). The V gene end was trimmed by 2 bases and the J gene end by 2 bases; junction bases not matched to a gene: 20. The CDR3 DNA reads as TGTGCCAGCAGTTTAAAGCCCGGACAGGGGGCGATTGGTCCCCTCACCTACAATGAGCAGTTCTTC. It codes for CASSLKPGQGAIGPLTYNEQFF.

CDR3 residues: CASSLRGLAGRPHGDEQFF. The CDR3 DNA sequence: TGTGCCAGCAGCTTAAGGGGACTAGCGGGACGCCCTCACGGGGATGAGCAGTTCTTC. The rearrangement links TRBV7-2 to TRBJ2-1; 13 bases fit TRBD2. This CDR3 is 19 amino acids long. Germline V lookup: CDR1 SGHTA, CDR2 FQGNSA. V was pared by 2 bases and J by 8 bases, with 15 bases of the junction left unmatched. Supplemented by reference TRBV7-2 and TRBJ2-1, the full variable domain reads GAGVSQSPSNKVTEKGKDVELRCDPISGHTALYWYRQSLGQGLEFLIYFQGNSAPDKSGLPSDRFSAERTGGSVSTLTIQRTQQEDSAVYLCASSLRGLAGRPHGDEQFFGPGTRLTVL.

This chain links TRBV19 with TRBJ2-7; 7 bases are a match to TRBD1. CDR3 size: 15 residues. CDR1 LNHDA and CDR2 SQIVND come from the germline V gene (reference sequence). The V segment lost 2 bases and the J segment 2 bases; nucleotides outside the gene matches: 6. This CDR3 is CASSIRWQGAYEQYF. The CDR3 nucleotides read TGTGCCAGTAGTATACGTTGGCAGGGGGCCTACGAGCAGTACTTC.

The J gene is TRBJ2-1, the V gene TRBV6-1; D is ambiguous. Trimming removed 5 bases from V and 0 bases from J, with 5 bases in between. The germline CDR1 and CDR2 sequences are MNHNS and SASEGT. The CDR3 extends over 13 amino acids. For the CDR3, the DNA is TGTGCCAGCAGTCAATACTCCTACAATGAGCAGTTCTTC. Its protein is CASSQYSYNEQFF.

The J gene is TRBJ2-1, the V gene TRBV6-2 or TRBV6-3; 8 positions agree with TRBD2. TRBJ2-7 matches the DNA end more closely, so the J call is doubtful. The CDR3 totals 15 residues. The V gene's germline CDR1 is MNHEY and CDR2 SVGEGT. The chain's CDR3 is CASRHSGTSSYEQYF. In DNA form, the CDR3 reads TGTGCCAGCAGGCATAGCGGGACAAGCTCCTACGAGCAGTACTTC.

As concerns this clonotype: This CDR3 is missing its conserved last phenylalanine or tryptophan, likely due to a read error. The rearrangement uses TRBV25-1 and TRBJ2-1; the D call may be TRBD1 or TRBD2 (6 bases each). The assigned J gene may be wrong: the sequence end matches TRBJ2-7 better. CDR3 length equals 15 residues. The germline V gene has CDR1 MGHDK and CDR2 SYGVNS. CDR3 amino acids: CASGGRDRASYEQYS. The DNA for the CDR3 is TGTGCCAGCGGGGGGCGGGACCGAGCTTCCTACGAGCAGTACTCC.

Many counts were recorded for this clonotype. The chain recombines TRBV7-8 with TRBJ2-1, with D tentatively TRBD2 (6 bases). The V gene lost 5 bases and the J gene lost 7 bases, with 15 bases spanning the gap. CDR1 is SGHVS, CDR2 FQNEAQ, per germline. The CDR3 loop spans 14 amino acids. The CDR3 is CASSLGRVWNEQFF. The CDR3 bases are TGTGCCAGCAGCCTCGGGAGAGTTTGGAATGAGCAGTTCTTC. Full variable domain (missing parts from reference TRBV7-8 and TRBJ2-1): GAGVSQSPRYKVAKRGQDVALRCDPISGHVSLFWYQQALGQGPEFLTYFQNEAQLDKSGLPSDRFFAERPEGSVSTLKIQRTQQEDSAVYLCASSLGRVWNEQFFGPGTRLTVL.

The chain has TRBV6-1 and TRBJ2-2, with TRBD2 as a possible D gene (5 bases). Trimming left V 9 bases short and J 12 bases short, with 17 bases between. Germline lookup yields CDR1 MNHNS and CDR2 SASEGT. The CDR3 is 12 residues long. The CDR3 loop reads CARRASTGKLFF. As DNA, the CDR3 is TGTGCCAGGAGAGCTAGCACCGGTAAGCTGTTTTTT.

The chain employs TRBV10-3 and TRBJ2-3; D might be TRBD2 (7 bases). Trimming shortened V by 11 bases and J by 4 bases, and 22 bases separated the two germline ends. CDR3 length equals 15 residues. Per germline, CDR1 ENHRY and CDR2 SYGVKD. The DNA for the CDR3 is TGTGCCGGGGGGAGGGGGGGCGGAAACCCAGATACGCAGTATTTT. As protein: CAGGRGGGNPDTQYF.

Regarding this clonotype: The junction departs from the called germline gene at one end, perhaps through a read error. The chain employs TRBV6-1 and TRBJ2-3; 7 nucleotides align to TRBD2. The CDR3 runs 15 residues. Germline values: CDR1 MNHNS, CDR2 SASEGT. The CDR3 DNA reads TGTGCCAGCGGCCACCTAGCGGTAAGCATAAATACGCAGTATTTC. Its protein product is CASGHLAVSINTQYF.

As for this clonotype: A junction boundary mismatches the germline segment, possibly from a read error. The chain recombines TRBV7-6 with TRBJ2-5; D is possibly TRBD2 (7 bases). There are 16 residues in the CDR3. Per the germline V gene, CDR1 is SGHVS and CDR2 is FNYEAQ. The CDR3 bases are TGTGCCAGCGCGGGAGTGGGGGGCCGTGACAAAGACACCCAGTACTTC. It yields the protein CASAGVGGRDKDTQYF.